This entry describes one T cell receptor (beta chain). Its specificity is unknown. The PCR ran on 60 Vbeta and 13 Jbeta primers. The method was immunoSEQ multiplex PCR; TCRdb's version includes in-frame clones alone and lacks a portion of them. In the table there are under 200,000 clones, roughly 80% of which are singletons. The entry originates in a study of cytomegalovirus exposure and HLA in healthy donors. Overall study context: Across 350 to 500 genotyped donors, about 86% landed in the Caucasian-associated ancestry cluster. General observations from the study: When the data were analyzed later, several of the most significant clusters appeared to be linked to common viral pathogens. In a later analysis, TCR beta V- and J-gene trimming showed a link to a missense DCLRE1C variant. In all likelihood, a cluster of highly shared sequence variants was a sequencing artifact.

This CDR3 spans 15 amino acids. The germline V gene encodes CDR1 SGHRS and CDR2 YFSETQ. The V gene end was trimmed by 3 bases and the J gene end by 1 base; junction bases not matched to a gene: 3. The sequence was obtained from a male donor in good health and CMV-seropositive. Sequencing used PBMCs. The chain carries TRBV5-1 and TRBJ2-1; 8 bases match TRBD1. CDR3 in DNA: TGCGCCAGCAGCTCCGACAGGGGTTCCTACAATGAGCAGTTCTTC. Its translation is CASSSDRGSYNEQFF.